The 31 T cell receptor beta chains below come from one sample, sequenced in a study of blood T cell repertoires in COVID-19. Some clones are missing from TCRdb's copy, which holds only in-frame ones; the method was immunoSEQ multiplex PCR. This sample has 110,000 or so clones, with more than 70% found just once. Material for sequencing was peripheral blood. The receptors were gathered from a woman between 65 and 79 years old who had recovered from COVID-19.

The gene calls are TRBV4-3 and TRBJ2-3, with 7 bases matching TRBD2. CDR1 and CDR2 from the germline V gene are LGHNA and YSLEER. V lost 0 bases to trimming and J lost 0 bases; unmatched junction nucleotides: 3. The CDR3 totals 16 residues. The CDR3 loop is CASSQEGGGSTDTQYF. As DNA, the CDR3 is TGCGCCAGCAGCCAAGAGGGGGGGGGTAGCACAGATACGCAGTATTTT.

This clone was seen only a few times. A junction end diverges from the germline sequence, so it may reflect a read error. The V gene is TRBV5-8, the J gene TRBJ2-7; no clear D gene. The CDR3 is 10 amino acids. Germline V gene data show CDR1 as SGHTS and CDR2 as YDEGEE. The CDR3 reads CASSSGEQYF. The CDR3, as DNA: TGTGCCAGTAGCTCCGGCGAGCAGTACTTC.

This rearrangement joins TRBV6-2 or TRBV6-3 to TRBJ2-5, with TRBD2 matching 8 bases. CDR1 MNHEY and CDR2 SVGEGT come from the germline V gene. V shed 6 bases, J shed 2 bases, and the junction held 5 bases outside the gene matches. CDR3 length: 14 residues. For the CDR3, the DNA is TGTGCCAGCAGCTATTCGGGGGGGCAAGAGACCCAGTACTTC. As protein: CASSYSGGQETQYF.

V usage is TRBV4-3 and J usage is TRBJ2-6; no reliable D call. The CDR3 has 15 amino acids. Trimming removed 1 base from V and 0 bases from J, with 4 bases in between. From germline, CDR1 is LGHNA and CDR2 YSLEER. The CDR3 DNA sequence: TGCGCCAGCAGCCAAGGTAACTCTGGGGCCAACGTCCTGACTTTC. Protein product: CASSQGNSGANVLTF.

The table lists this clone with a count of one. The rearrangement links TRBV11-2 to TRBJ2-3; TRBD2 aligns across 13 bases. The CDR3 has 15 amino acids. Trimming removed 3 bases from V and 7 bases from J; junction bases left unmatched: 4. CDR1 is SGHAT and CDR2 is FQNNGV in the germline V gene. The CDR3 here is CASSFTSGGANTQYF. The CDR3, as DNA: TGTGCCAGCAGCTTTACTAGCGGGGGGGCAAATACGCAGTATTTT. The variable domain in full, with the rest retrieved from reference TRBV11-2 and TRBJ2-3, is EAGVAQSPRYKIIEKRQSVAFWCNPISGHATLYWYQQILGQGPKLLIQFQNNGVVDDSQLPKDRFSAERLKGVDSTLKIQPAKLEDSAVYLCASSFTSGGANTQYFGPGTRLTVL.

V and J are TRBV4-3 and TRBJ2-5; 9 bases map to TRBD2. The V and J ends lost 4 bases and 9 bases, in that order; junction bases with no gene match: 15. This CDR3 contains 16 residues. The V gene's germline CDR1 is LGHNA and CDR2 YSLEER. The CDR3 DNA is TGCGCCAGCAGCCGCGGAGCGGGAGGCGGCCAGGTGCCCCAGTACTTC. As protein: CASSRGAGGGQVPQYF.

V gene TRBV28 combines with J gene TRBJ1-2, with a weak D call TRBD1 (5 bases). CDR1 and CDR2 from the germline V gene are MDHEN and SYDVKM. CDR3 length: 15 amino acids. V was trimmed by 5 bases and J by 4 bases, leaving 17 bases between them. As DNA, the CDR3 is TGTGCCAGCAGTCCTGTTGGGGCGCGGGGCTATGGCTACACCTTC. Protein product: CASSPVGARGYGYTF.

This clone was counted once. The chain couples TRBV5-1 to TRBJ2-1, with D possibly TRBD1 on 5 matching bases. Trimming removed 0 bases from V and 9 bases from J, with 16 bases in between. CDR3 size: 15 residues. Germline values: CDR1 SGHRS, CDR2 YFSETQ. This CDR3 is CASSLAAGFRREQFF. The CDR3 DNA reads as TGCGCCAGCAGCTTGGCGGCAGGGTTTAGGCGTGAGCAGTTCTTC.

The chain uses TRBV9 and TRBJ2-2; TRBD1 agrees at 8 bases. The ends lost 6 bases at V and 2 bases at J; junction bases unmatched: 9. The CDR3 extends over 16 amino acids. The V gene's germline CDR1 is SGDLS and CDR2 YYNGEE. In DNA, the CDR3 is TGTGCCAGCACCTCGATAGACAGGGGAAACACCGGGGAGCTGTTTTTT. Protein: CASTSIDRGNTGELFF.

V and J are TRBV18 and TRBJ1-1, with D tentatively TRBD1 (6 bases). V lost 0 bases, J lost 3 bases, and 11 bases lay in between. Germline V gives CDR1 KGHSH, CDR2 LQKENI. CDR3 length: 15 residues. CDR3 region: CASSPPQGRHTEAFF. CDR3 in DNA: TGTGCCAGCTCACCACCGCAGGGGCGCCACACTGAAGCTTTCTTT.

This clone was picked up one time. The CDR3 DNA reads TGTGCCAGCTCACCAGGACAGGGGGCCGCTGGAAACACCATATATTTT. Protein product: CASSPGQGAAGNTIYF. The chain is built from TRBV18 and TRBJ1-3; 11 bases match TRBD1. Germline V gene lookup returns CDR1 KGHSH and CDR2 LQKENI. V was clipped by 2 bases and J by 2 bases; unmatched bases: 2. The CDR3 loop spans 16 amino acids.

The V call is TRBV9, the J call TRBJ2-6; D possibly corresponds to TRBD1 (7 bases). Per the germline V gene, CDR1 is SGDLS and CDR2 is YYNGEE. This CDR3 region has 19 residues. Trimming shortened V by 4 bases and J by 4 bases, and 24 bases separated the two germline ends. CDR3 bases: TGTGCCAGCAGCCCAAGGGGGCGGCTGGGGGGCGGCGGGGCCAACGTCCTGACTTTC. Protein product: CASSPRGRLGGGGANVLTF.

V and J are TRBV10-1 and TRBJ1-5; perhaps TRBD1 as D (6 bases). Trimming took off 6 bases at V and 3 bases at J, with 21 bases between the two ends. This CDR3 is 17 amino acids long. Germline V gene data show CDR1 as WNHNN and CDR2 as SYGVQD (reference sequence). The CDR3 loop reads CASSPGTPRASNQPQHF. The CDR3, as DNA: TGCGCCAGCAGCCCCGGGACACCAAGAGCTTCCAATCAGCCCCAGCATTTT.

J is TRBJ2-2 and V is TRBV9; D is perhaps TRBD2 (5 bases). The V end lost 0 bases, the J end lost 1 base, and 7 bases lay between the germline ends. The CDR3 has 15 amino acids. Germline values: CDR1 SGDLS, CDR2 YYNGEE. The CDR3 protein is CASSVAGMNTGELFF. CDR3 DNA: TGTGCCAGCAGCGTAGCCGGGATGAACACCGGGGAGCTGTTTTTT.

The rearrangement links TRBV18 to TRBJ1-1, with D uncertain. The V gene lost 3 bases and the J gene lost 6 bases, with 11 bases spanning the gap. The CDR3 loop spans 13 amino acids. In germline, CDR1 is KGHSH, CDR2 LQKENI. The CDR3 DNA sequence: TGTGCCAGCTCACCCCGGGTGGGAGCTGAAGCTTTCTTT. It translates to CASSPRVGAEAFF.

J is TRBJ2-7 and V is TRBV2; TRBD2 matches 9 bases. Germline trimming cut 6 bases from V and 4 bases from J; bases unmatched to any gene: 10. Germline CDR1 reads SNHLY; CDR2 reads FYNNEI. CDR3 size: 15 residues. As DNA, the CDR3 is TGTGCCAGCAGCCTCCGCGGGGGGGGCTCATACGAGCAGTACTTC. Translation: CASSLRGGGSYEQYF. The full variable domain, its missing parts supplied by reference TRBV2 and TRBJ2-7, is EPEVTQTPSHQVTQMGQEVILRCVPISNHLYFYWYRQILGQKVEFLVSFYNNEISEKSEIFDDQFSVERPDGSNFTLKIRSTKLEDSAMYFCASSLRGGGSYEQYFGPGTRLTVT.

This CDR3 is CASSLYSTDQPQHF. CDR3 DNA sequence: TGTGCCAGCAGTTTATACTCTACGGATCAGCCCCAGCATTTT. The genes are TRBV6-2 or TRBV6-3 and TRBJ1-5, with unresolved D. CDR3 length: 14 residues. The V end lost 4 bases, the J end lost 5 bases, and 12 bases lay between the germline ends. CDR1 is MNHEY and CDR2 is SVGEGT in the germline V gene.

The chain recombines TRBV18 with TRBJ2-2; maybe TRBD2 (6 bases). V lost 2 bases, J lost 0 bases, and 16 bases lay in between. The CDR3 totals 18 residues. Germline CDR1 and CDR2: KGHSH and LQKENI. The CDR3 protein is CASSPMSGGNANTGELFF. For the CDR3, the DNA is TGTGCCAGCTCACCAATGTCCGGGGGAAACGCGAACACCGGGGAGCTGTTTTTT.

The CDR3: CASSLGTGSPLHF. CDR3 DNA sequence: TGCGCCAGCAGCCTGGGGACAGGTTCACCCCTCCACTTT. The chain joins TRBV4-3 to TRBJ1-6; TRBD1 matches 8 bases. V shed 4 bases, J shed 9 bases, and the junction held 2 bases outside the gene matches. There are 13 residues in the CDR3. Germline CDR1 and CDR2: LGHNA and YSLEER.

Here the CDR3 DNA reads TGCGCCAGCAGTCATCAGGGGGCGGTAGCTAACTATGGCTACACCTTC. Translated, it gives CASSHQGAVANYGYTF. The rearrangement uses TRBV4-1 and TRBJ1-2, with 8 bases fitting TRBD1. The CDR3 has 16 amino acids. V gave up 6 bases and J gave up 0 bases; unmatched junction bases: 9. Germline-derived CDR1 and CDR2 are MGHRA and YSYEKL.

This clone was seen only once. The chain uses TRBV5-8 and TRBJ1-2, with D perhaps TRBD1 (5 bases). This CDR3 spans 13 amino acids. The V gene's germline CDR1 is SGHTS and CDR2 YDEGEE. The germline V and J ends were trimmed by 5 bases and 4 bases, with 12 bases remaining between them. CDR3 protein: CASSRGRGYGYTF. Written as DNA, the CDR3 is TGTGCCAGCAGTAGGGGCAGAGGCTATGGCTACACCTTC.

This chain links TRBV7-2 with TRBJ1-2; 7 positions agree with TRBD1. CDR1 SGHTA and CDR2 FQGNSA come from the germline V gene. V trimming: 5 bases; J trimming: 3 bases; junction bases outside the gene matches: 9. The CDR3 is 15 residues long. The CDR3 sequence is CASSPTRQGYYGYTF. The DNA for the CDR3 is TGTGCCAGCAGCCCCACCAGACAGGGCTACTATGGCTACACCTTC.

The chain recombines TRBV19 with TRBJ1-2; the match to TRBD1 covers 7 bases. From germline, CDR1 is LNHDA and CDR2 SQIVND (reference sequence). This CDR3 comprises 17 residues. V lost 5 bases and J lost 4; bases outside the gene matches: 16. CDR3 bases: TGTGCCAGTAGTTCGTCGGGGGAAAACAGGGGAGGCTATGGCTACACCTTC. Residues: CASSSSGENRGGYGYTF.

This clone was seen a single time. The chain links TRBV5-4 to TRBJ2-3; 8 bases align to TRBD2. The CDR3 sequence is 14 residues long. Looked up from germline, CDR1 is SGHNT and CDR2 is YYREEE (reference sequence). The trim removed 4 bases at V and 1 base at J, leaving 2 bases unmatched. CDR3 sequence reads: CASSLAGRTDTQYF. The CDR3 nucleotides read TGTGCCAGCAGCCTAGCGGGTCGCACAGATACGCAGTATTTT.

The gene calls are TRBV7-2 and TRBJ2-5; 8 nucleotides agree with TRBD2. This CDR3 is 15 amino acids long. Looked up from germline, CDR1 is SGHTA and CDR2 is FQGNSA. J was trimmed by 5 bases and V by 6 bases; bases with no gene match: 11. The CDR3: CASRRPGTRDETQYF. The CDR3 DNA follows: TGTGCCAGCAGGCGCCCGGGGACTAGGGACGAGACCCAGTACTTC.

V gene TRBV5-1 combines with J gene TRBJ2-3; 8 nucleotides match TRBD2. The ends lost 2 bases at V and 7 bases at J; junction bases unmatched: 6. Germline loops: CDR1 SGHRS, CDR2 YFSETQ. The CDR3 runs to 14 residues. CDR3 in DNA: TGCGCCAGCAGCTTCGGCGGACTAGCAAATACGCAGTATTTT. The encoded protein is CASSFGGLANTQYF.

The chain has TRBV6-6 and TRBJ1-5; D perhaps matches TRBD1 (5 bases). V was shortened by 4 bases and J by 6 bases, with 13 bases between the two germline ends. The length of the CDR3 is 14 residues. Per germline, CDR1 MNHNY and CDR2 SVGAGI (reference sequence). The CDR3 region has the DNA TGTGCCAGCAGTTCGTCGGGGGGTACTCAGCCCCAGCATTTT. Translating it yields CASSSSGGTQPQHF.

The CDR3 region is CASSYSGGRNYEQYF. The CDR3 nucleotides read TGTGCCAGCAGTTACTCGGGCGGGAGGAATTACGAGCAGTACTTC. The rearrangement links TRBV6-5 to TRBJ2-7; 8 bases map to TRBD2. Germline CDR1 is MNHEY and CDR2 is SVGAGI. J was trimmed by 4 bases and V by 0 bases; bases with no gene match: 5. The CDR3 contains 15 residues.

This sequence joins TRBV2 and TRBJ2-1; tentative D call: TRBD1 (5 bases). The CDR3 has 12 residues. Germline lookup yields CDR1 SNHLY and CDR2 FYNNEI. V was shortened by 6 bases and J by 7 bases, with 10 bases between the two germline ends. In nucleotides, the CDR3 is TGTGCCAGCAGGACAGTGGGGAATGAGCAGTTCTTC. Amino acid sequence: CASRTVGNEQFF.

The chain uses TRBV3-1 (or the pseudogene TRBV3-2) and TRBJ2-5, with 7 nucleotides matching TRBD2. This CDR3 has 17 residues. Trimming at V came to 0 bases and at J to 5 bases, leaving 12 bases not matched to a gene. Germline lookup yields CDR1 LGHDT and CDR2 YNNKEL (reference sequence). CDR3: CASSQDWGGTFGETQYF. The CDR3 nucleotides are TGTGCCAGCAGCCAAGATTGGGGGGGGACCTTCGGGGAGACCCAGTACTTC.

CDR3 sequence reads: CASSPGPGGGVPGELFF. DNA for the CDR3: TGTGCCAGCAGCCCAGGGCCGGGCGGGGGGGTGCCCGGGGAGCTGTTTTTT. This chain joins TRBV5-4 and TRBJ2-2, with 9 nucleotides matching TRBD2. Germline CDR1 is SGHNT and CDR2 is YYREEE (reference sequence). After removal of 4 bases from V and 6 bases from J, the junction contained 13 bases not matched to a gene. This CDR3 has 17 residues.